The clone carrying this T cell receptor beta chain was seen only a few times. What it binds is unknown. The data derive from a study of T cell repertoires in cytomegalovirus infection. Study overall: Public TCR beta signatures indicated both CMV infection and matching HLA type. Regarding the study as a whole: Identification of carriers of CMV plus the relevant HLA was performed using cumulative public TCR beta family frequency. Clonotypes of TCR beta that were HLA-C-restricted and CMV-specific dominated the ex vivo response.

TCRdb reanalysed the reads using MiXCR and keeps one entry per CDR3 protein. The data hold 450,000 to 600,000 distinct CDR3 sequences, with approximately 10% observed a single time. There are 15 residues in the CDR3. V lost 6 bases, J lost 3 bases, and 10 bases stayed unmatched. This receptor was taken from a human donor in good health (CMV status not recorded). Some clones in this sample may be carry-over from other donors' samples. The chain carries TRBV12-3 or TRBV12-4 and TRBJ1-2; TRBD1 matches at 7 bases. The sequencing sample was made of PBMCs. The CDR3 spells CASSRDRDRYYGYTF. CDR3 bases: TGTGCCAGCAGCAGAGACAGGGATAGGTACTATGGCTACACCTTC.